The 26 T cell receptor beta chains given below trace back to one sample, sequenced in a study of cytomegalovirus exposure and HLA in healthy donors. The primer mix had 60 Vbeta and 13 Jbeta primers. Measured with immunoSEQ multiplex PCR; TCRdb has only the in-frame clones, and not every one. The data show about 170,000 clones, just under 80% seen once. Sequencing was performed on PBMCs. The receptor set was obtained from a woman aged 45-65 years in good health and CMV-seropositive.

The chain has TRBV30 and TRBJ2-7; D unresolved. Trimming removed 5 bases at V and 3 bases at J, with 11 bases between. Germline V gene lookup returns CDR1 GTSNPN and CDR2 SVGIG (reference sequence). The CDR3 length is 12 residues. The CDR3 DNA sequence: TGTGCCTGGGGCGGCCGGAGCTACGAGCAGTACTTC. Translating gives CAWGGRSYEQYF.

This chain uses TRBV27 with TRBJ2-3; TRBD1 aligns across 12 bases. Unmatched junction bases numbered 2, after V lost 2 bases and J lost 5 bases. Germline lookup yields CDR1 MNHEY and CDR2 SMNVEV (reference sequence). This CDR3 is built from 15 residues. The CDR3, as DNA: TGTGCCAGCAGTTTACGGGACAGGGGGCTAGATACGCAGTATTTT. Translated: CASSLRDRGLDTQYF.

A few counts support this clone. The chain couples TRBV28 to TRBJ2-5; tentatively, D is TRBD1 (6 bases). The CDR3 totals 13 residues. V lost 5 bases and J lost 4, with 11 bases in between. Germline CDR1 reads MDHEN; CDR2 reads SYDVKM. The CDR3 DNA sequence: TGTGCCAGCAGTGGGGGCAGGGGAGAGACCCAGTACTTC. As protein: CASSGGRGETQYF.

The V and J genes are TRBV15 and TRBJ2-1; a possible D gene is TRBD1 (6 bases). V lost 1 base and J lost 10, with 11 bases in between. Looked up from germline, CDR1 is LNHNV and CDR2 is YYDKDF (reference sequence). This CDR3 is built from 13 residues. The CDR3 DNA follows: TGTGCCACCAGCAGAGGACCCGGGACAGAGCAGTTCTTC. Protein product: CATSRGPGTEQFF.

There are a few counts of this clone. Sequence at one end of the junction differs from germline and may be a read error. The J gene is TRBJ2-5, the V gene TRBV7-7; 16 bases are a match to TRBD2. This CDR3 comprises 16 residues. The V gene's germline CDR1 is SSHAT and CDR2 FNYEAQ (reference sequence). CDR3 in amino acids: CASSLGLAGGPETQYF. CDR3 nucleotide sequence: TGTGCTAGCAGCTTGGGACTAGCGGGAGGGCCGGAGACCCAGTACTTC.

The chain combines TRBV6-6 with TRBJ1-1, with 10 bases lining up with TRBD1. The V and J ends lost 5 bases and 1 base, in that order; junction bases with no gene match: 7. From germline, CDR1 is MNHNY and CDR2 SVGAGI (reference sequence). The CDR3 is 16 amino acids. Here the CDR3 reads CASSLRTGGWNTEAFF. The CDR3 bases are TGTGCCAGCAGTCTCAGGACAGGGGGATGGAACACTGAAGCTTTCTTT.

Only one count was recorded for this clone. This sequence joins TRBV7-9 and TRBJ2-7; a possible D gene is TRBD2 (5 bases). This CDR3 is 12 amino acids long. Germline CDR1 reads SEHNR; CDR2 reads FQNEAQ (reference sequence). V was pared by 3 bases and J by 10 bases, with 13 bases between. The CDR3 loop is CASSLRGKEQYF. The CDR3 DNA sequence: TGTGCCAGCAGCTTGAGAGGGAAGGAACAGTACTTC.

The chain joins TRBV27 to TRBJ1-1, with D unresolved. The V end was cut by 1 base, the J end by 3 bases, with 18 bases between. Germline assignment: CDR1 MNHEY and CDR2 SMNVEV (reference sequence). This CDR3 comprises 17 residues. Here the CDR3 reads CASSLWIGVTRDTEAFF. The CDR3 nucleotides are TGTGCCAGCAGTTTATGGATTGGTGTAACTCGGGACACTGAAGCTTTCTTT.

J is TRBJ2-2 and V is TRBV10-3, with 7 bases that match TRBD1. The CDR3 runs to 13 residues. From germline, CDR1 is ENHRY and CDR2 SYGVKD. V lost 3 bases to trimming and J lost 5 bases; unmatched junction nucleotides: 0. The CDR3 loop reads CAISEQGTGELFF. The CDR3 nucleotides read TGTGCCATCAGTGAACAGGGGACCGGGGAGCTGTTTTTT.

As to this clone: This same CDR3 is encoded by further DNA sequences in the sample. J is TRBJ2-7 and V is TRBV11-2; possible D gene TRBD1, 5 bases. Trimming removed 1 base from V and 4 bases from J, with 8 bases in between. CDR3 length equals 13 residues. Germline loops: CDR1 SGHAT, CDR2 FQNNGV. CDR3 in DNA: TGTGCCAGCAGCTTAGTCCAGGGTTACGAGCAGTACTTC. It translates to CASSLVQGYEQYF. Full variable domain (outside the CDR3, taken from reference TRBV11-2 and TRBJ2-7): EAGVAQSPRYKIIEKRQSVAFWCNPISGHATLYWYQQILGQGPKLLIQFQNNGVVDDSQLPKDRFSAERLKGVDSTLKIQPAKLEDSAVYLCASSLVQGYEQYFGPGTRLTVT.

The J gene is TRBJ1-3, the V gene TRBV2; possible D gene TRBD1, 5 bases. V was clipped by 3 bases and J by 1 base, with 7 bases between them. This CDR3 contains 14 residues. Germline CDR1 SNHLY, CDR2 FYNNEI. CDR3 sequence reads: CASSDRVSGNTIYF. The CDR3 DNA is TGTGCCAGCAGTGACAGGGTTTCTGGAAACACCATATATTTT.

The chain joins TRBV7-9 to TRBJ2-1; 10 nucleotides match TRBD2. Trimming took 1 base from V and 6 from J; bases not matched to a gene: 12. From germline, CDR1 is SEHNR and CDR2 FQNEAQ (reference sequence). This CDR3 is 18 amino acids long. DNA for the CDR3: TGTGCCAGCAGCTTAGGGCTAGCGGGAGCTCCCTCGGGCAATGAGCAGTTCTTC. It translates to CASSLGLAGAPSGNEQFF.

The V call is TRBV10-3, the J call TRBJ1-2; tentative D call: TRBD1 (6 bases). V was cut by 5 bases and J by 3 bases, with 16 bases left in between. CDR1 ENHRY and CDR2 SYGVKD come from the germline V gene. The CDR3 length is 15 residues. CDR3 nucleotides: TGTGCCATCAGTTTTAAATCAGGGGCGGACTATGGCTACACCTTC. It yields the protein CAISFKSGADYGYTF.

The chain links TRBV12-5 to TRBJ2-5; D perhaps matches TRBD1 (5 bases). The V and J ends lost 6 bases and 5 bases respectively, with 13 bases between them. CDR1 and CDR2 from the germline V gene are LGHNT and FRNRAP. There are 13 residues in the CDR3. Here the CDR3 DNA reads TGTGCTAGTGGGCCACGGGCAGGGGAGACCCAGTACTTC. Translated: CASGPRAGETQYF.

Written as DNA, the CDR3 is TGTGCCAGCAGTGCCACAGTGAACACTGAAGCTTTCTTT. Amino acid sequence: CASSATVNTEAFF. V gene TRBV27 combines with J gene TRBJ1-1; D not resolved. Germline loops: CDR1 MNHEY, CDR2 SMNVEV (reference sequence). The CDR3 extends over 13 amino acids. V lost 5 bases to trimming and J lost 0 bases, with 7 bases between them.

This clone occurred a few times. The CDR3 nucleotides are TGCGCCAGCAGTGAGTCGGGGGGGGTAATCTCTGGAAACACCATATATTTT. Translated, it gives CASSESGGVISGNTIYF. The genes are TRBV10-1 and TRBJ1-3; tentatively, D is TRBD1 (5 bases). CDR3 size: 17 residues. Trimming stripped 0 bases from V and 0 bases from J, with 12 bases between. Germline V gene sequence: CDR1 WNHNN, CDR2 SYGVQD (reference sequence).

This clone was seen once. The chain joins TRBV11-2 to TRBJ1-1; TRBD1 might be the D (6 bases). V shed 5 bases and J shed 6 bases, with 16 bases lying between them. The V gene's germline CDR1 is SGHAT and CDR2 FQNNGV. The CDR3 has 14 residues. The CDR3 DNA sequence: TGTGCCAGCAGCAGGGACATCTCGGCTGCTGAAGCTTTCTTT. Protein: CASSRDISAAEAFF.

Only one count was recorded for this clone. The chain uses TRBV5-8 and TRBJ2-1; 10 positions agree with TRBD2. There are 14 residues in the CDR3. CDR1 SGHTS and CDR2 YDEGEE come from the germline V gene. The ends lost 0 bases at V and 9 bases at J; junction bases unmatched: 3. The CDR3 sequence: CASSLELAGVEQFF. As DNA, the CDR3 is TGTGCCAGCAGCTTGGAGCTAGCGGGAGTTGAGCAGTTCTTC.

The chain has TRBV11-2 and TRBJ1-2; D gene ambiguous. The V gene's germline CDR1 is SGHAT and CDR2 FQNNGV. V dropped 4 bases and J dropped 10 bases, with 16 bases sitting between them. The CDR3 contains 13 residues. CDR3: CASSSPPGQFYTF. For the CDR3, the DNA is TGTGCCAGCAGCTCTCCCCCGGGTCAGTTCTACACCTTC.

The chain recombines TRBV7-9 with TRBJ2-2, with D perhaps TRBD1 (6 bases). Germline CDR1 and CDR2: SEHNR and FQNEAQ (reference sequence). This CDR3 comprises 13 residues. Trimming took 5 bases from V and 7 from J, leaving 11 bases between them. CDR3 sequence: CASSLRQDGELFF. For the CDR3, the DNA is TGTGCCAGCAGCCTCCGACAGGACGGGGAGCTGTTTTTT.

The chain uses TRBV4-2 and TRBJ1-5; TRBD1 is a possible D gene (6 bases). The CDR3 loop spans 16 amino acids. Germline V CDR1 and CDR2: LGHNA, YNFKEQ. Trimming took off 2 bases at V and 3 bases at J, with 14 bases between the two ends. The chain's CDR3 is CASSQKMRQDNQPQHF. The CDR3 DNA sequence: TGTGCCAGCAGCCAAAAGATGAGACAGGACAATCAGCCCCAGCATTTT.

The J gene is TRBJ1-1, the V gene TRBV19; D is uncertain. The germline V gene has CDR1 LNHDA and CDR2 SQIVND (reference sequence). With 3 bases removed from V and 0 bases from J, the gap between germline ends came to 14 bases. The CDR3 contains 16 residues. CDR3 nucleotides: TGTGCCAGTAGTATGAGGCAGACCCGAATGAACACTGAAGCTTTCTTT. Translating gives CASSMRQTRMNTEAFF.

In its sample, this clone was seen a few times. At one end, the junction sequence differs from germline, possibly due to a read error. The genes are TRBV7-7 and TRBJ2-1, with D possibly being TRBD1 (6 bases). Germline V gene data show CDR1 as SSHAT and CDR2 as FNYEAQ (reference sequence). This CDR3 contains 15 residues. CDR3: CASSLLGASYNEQFF. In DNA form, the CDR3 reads TGTGCTAGCAGTTTGTTGGGGGCCTCCTACAATGAGCAGTTCTTC.

CDR3 DNA sequence: TGTGCCACCAGCAGCCTCGGAACAGGGGAAGGATGGGAGCAGTACTTC. Its protein is CATSSLGTGEGWEQYF. The chain recombines TRBV15 with TRBJ2-7; TRBD1 matches at 7 bases. Per the germline V gene, CDR1 is LNHNV and CDR2 is YYDKDF (reference sequence). The CDR3 has 16 amino acids. J gave up 7 bases and V 3 bases, and 15 bases lay outside the gene matches.

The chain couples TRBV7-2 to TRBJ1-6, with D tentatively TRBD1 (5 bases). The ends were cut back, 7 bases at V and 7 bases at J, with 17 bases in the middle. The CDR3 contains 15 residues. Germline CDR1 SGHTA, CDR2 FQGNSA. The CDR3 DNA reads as TGTGCCAGCACCCTCGACCGGGCAGGGAATTCACCCCTCCACTTT. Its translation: CASTLDRAGNSPLHF.

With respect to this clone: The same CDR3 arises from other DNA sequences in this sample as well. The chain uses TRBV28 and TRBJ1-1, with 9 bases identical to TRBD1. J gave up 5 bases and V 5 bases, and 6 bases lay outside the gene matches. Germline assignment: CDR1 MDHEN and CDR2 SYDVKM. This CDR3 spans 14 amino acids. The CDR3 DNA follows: TGTGCCAGCAGTGTACAGGGGGCTAGAACTGAAGCTTTCTTT. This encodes CASSVQGARTEAFF. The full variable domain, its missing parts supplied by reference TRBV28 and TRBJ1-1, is DVKVTQSSRYLVKRTGEKVFLECVQDMDHENMFWYRQDPGLGLRLIYFSYDVKMKEKGDIPEGYSVSREKKERFSLILESASTNQTSMYLCASSVQGARTEAFFGQGTRLTVV.